This entry describes one TCR beta chain. Per the original data handling: The authors estimated nucleated cell counts from reference gene primer amplification. Only in-frame clones appear in the TCRdb table, and some are missing; sequencing was by immunoSEQ multiplex PCR. The DNA gave D and trimming, while V, J and clone size come from that table. The sample consists of 85,000 to 130,000 clones, about 70% of them appearing once. The data originate from a study of blood T cell repertoires in COVID-19. Study-wide context: Both acute and convalescent COVID-19 samples were obtained from the United States, Italy and Spain. T cells, B-cell-depleted T cells, or PBMCs supplied cDNA or gDNA.

Germline V gives CDR1 SGDLS, CDR2 YYNGEE. V was shortened by 3 bases and J by 0 bases, with 12 bases between the two germline ends. This CDR3 spans 16 amino acids. The source of this sequence is a human donor with acute or convalescent COVID-19. The donor label of this sample is uncertain. The sequenced sample was peripheral blood. The chain combines TRBV9 with TRBJ1-4; no firm D call. The CDR3 region has the DNA TGTGCCAGCAGCGGCCGGCCTGAGGCAACTAATGAAAAACTGTTTTTT. Its protein product is CASSGRPEATNEKLFF.